This record looks at one T cell receptor (beta chain) sequence and its context. The antigen is not known. This sample was taken from a study of T cell responses to AZD1222 COVID-19 vaccine. Study-level results: It was only after the peak T cell response that any repertoires were sampled. CD4 TCRs linked to vaccination spanned spike, dominating at 160-218 and 743-854. Nearly half of spike-specific TCRs reportedly target variant regions that are unmutated in the B.1.351 and B.1.1.7 variants. Donors were chiefly white British, with a greater number of females, and clonal diversity was perhaps underestimated.

Libraries were prepared by immunoSEQ multiplex PCR; TCRdb keeps only in-frame clonotypes and omits some of them. The profile shows some 150,000 clones, roughly 87% of them singletons. In germline, CDR1 is MGHDK, CDR2 SYGVNS. The V and J ends lost 5 bases and 5 bases respectively, with 10 bases between them. There are 14 residues in the CDR3. Sequenced here: peripheral blood, sampled 28 days after the second dose of the MenACWY control vaccine. The gene calls are TRBV25-1 and TRBJ1-6; maybe TRBD1 (6 bases). The sequence was collected from an adult who received the MenACWY meningococcal vaccine as a control. The CDR3 loop reads CASSPGHNNSPLHF. The CDR3 bases are TGTGCCAGCAGTCCGGGACATAATAATTCACCCCTCCACTTT.